Listed below are T cell receptor beta chains from one sample, sequenced in a study of blood T cells in healthy people across ages. TCRdb re-called the 5' RACE reads with MiXCR, one entry per CDR3 protein. There are hundreds of thousands of distinct CDR3 sequences in the sample; approximately 30% occur only once, and approximately 15% lies in the top ten. The sequenced sample was blood. All receptors derive from a woman at least 80 years old in good health. Each CDR3 is given with its conserved first and last residue.

J gene | V gene | CDR3 protein
TRBJ1-5 | TRBV7-2 | CASSPGSAGQPQHF
TRBJ2-5 | TRBV6-6 | CASTEKTGRETQYF
TRBJ1-5 | TRBV10-3 | CAISDDRGFNQPQHF
TRBJ1-4 | TRBV20-1 | CSATGQRNEKLFF
TRBJ1-1 | TRBV5-6 | CASRPGQVMNTEAFF
TRBJ1-5 | TRBV20-1 | CSALRVTQPQHF
TRBJ1-2 | TRBV10-3 | CATHREGVGYTF
TRBJ1-4 | TRBV27 | CASSLVKGPSTLANEKLFF
TRBJ2-3 | TRBV28 | CASSLIQGASDTQYF
- | TRBV6-2/TRBV6-3 | CASSYEGIGTQYF
TRBJ1-1 | TRBV20-1 | CSARDDRANTEAFF
TRBJ1-1 | TRBV7-9 | CASSLVGPNGGAFF
TRBJ2-3 | TRBV12-3/TRBV12-4 | CASRSTGTVADAQYF
TRBJ2-5 | TRBV7-9 | CASRSTKPGQGSETQYF
TRBJ2-1 | TRBV7-2 | CASSLSSLAGAGEQFF
TRBJ1-2 | TRBV11-2 | CASSLDVVRRDGYTF
TRBJ2-1 | TRBV27 | CASSFPSPGSSYNEQFF
TRBJ2-5 | TRBV20-1 | CSARRRLGSRETQYF
TRBJ2-7 | TRBV6-1 | CASRARVSYEQYF
TRBJ1-5 | TRBV6-1 | CATDRVGSNQPQHF
TRBJ1-1 | TRBV27 | CASSRAGVNTEAFF
TRBJ2-1 | TRBV6-1 | CARPLAGGRFSDEQFF
TRBJ1-2 | TRBV7-3 | CASSLRAGGINYGYTF
TRBJ2-1 | TRBV24-1 | CATSDRRGLRSSYNEQFF
TRBJ2-7 | TRBV29-1 | CSVDIRDRGHEQYF
TRBJ2-7 | TRBV6-1 | CASSTYPQGAAYEQYF
TRBJ2-5 | TRBV12-3/TRBV12-4 | CASSSRERTGLSFAYF
TRBJ2-5 | TRBV28 | CATRLAGGVETQYF